Reported below is one TCR beta chain. Its matching antigen is unknown. This sample is drawn from a study of CD8 T cells in ankylosing spondylitis. Findings and caveats of the study: Blood from ankylosing spondylitis patients appeared to carry a characteristic roughly 8-variant TCR beta motif.

The CDR3 is 15 amino acids. V gave up 1 base and J gave up 0 bases, with 10 bases separating them. CDR1 and CDR2 (germline): SNHLY, FYNNEI. TCRdb reprocessed the 5' RACE reads with MiXCR, giving one entry per CDR3 protein. The sample lists 700,000 or so distinct CDR3 sequences; about 20% were seen once. The chain recombines TRBV2 with TRBJ2-7; D remains ambiguous. This TCR came from a male donor with ankylosing spondylitis. What was sequenced was blood, either unsorted or a sorted T cell fraction (not recorded which). The CDR3 region has the DNA TGTGCCAGCAGTGAAGGGGCGGCCCGCTCCTACGAGCAGTACTTC. Translating gives CASSEGAARSYEQYF.